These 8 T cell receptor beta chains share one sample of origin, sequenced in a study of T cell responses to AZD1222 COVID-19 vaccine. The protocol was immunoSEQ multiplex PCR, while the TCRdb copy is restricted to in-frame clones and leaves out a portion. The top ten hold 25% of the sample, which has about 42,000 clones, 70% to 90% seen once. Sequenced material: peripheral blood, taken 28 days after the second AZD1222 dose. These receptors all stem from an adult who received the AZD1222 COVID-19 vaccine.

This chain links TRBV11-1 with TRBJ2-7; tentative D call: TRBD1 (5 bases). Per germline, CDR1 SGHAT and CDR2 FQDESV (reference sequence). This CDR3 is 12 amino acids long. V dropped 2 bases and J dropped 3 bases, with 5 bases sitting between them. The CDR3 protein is CASSLRGYEQYF. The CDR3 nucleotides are TGTGCCAGCAGCTTAAGGGGCTACGAGCAGTACTTC.

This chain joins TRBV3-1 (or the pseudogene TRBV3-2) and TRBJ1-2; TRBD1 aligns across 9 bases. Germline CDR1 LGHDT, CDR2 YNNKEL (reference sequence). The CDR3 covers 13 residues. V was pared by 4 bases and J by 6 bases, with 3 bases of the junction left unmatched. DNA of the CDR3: TGTGCCAGCAGCCCAAGGGACAGGGATGGCTACACCTTC. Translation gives CASSPRDRDGYTF.

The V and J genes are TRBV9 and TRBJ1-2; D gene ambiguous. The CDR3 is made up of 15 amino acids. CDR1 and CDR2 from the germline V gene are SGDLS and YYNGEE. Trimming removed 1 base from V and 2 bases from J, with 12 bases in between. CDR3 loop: CASSVSQTENYGYTF. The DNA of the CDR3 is TGTGCCAGCAGCGTATCCCAGACCGAAAACTATGGCTACACCTTC.

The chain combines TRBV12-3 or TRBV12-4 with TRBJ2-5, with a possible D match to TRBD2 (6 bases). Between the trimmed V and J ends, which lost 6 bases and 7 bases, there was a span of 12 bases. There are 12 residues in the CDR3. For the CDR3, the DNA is TGTGCCAGCAGCCGCGGGGCCCGGACCCAGTACTTC. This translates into CASSRGARTQYF.

CDR3 loop: CASRTTGVSNQPQHF. The CDR3 DNA reads TGTGCCAGTAGAACGACAGGGGTTAGCAATCAGCCCCAGCATTTT. This chain links TRBV19 with TRBJ1-5; TRBD1 aligns across 8 bases. The CDR3 runs 15 residues. J was trimmed by 0 bases and V by 6 bases; bases with no gene match: 4. Germline assignment: CDR1 LNHDA and CDR2 SQIVND (reference sequence).

CDR3: CASSVDLLGGNTIYF. The CDR3 nucleotides are TGTGCCAGCAGCGTAGACCTCCTAGGAGGAAACACCATATATTTT. This chain connects TRBV9 to TRBJ1-3; D is uncertain. The CDR3 sequence is 15 residues long. Deletions cut 0 bases from V and 4 bases from J, with 11 bases between. Germline lookup yields CDR1 SGDLS and CDR2 YYNGEE.

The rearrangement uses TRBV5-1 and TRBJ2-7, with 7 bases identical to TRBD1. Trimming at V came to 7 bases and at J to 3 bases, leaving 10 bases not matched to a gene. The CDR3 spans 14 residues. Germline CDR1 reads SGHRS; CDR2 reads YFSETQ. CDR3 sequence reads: CASGTGTEGYEQYF. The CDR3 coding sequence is TGCGCCAGCGGGACCGGGACAGAAGGCTACGAGCAGTACTTC.

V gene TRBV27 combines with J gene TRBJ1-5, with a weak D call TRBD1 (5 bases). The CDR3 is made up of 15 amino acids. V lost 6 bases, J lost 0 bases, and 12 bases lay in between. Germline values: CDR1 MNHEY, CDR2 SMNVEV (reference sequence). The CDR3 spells CASRDETVSNQPQHF. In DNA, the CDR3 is TGTGCCAGCAGAGACGAGACAGTTAGCAATCAGCCCCAGCATTTT.